The present T cell receptor beta chain was sequenced within a study of blood T cell repertoires in COVID-19. Authors' processing steps: Estimates of nucleated cell counts were drawn from the amplification of reference gene primers. Sequencing used immunoSEQ multiplex PCR; TCRdb keeps in-frame clones, though not all of them. The D gene and trimming were derived from the DNA, and the V and J assignments and clone size from that table. This table holds hundreds of thousands of clones, around 80% found once. Individuals aged roughly 18 to 95 years were recruited from 24 US areas. Cohorts were assigned according to the clinical history that participants reported. The V end was cut by 4 bases, the J end by 4 bases, with 16 bases between. Per germline, CDR1 MDHEN and CDR2 SYDVKM. This CDR3 spans 15 amino acids.

The source material was PBMCs or T cells enriched from blood (not recorded which). The chain employs TRBV28 and TRBJ1-2; no clear D gene. The clonotype comes from a woman in her thirties or forties with acute COVID-19. The CDR3 is CASSSLGAKVYGYTF. CDR3 nucleotides: TGTGCCAGCAGTTCTCTCGGAGCAAAAGTCTATGGCTACACCTTC.